A selection of T cell receptor beta chains follows, all from one sample in a study of blood T cell repertoires in COVID-19. TCRdb keeps only in-frame clones here, not all; method: immunoSEQ multiplex PCR. The data hold 60,000 to 85,000 clones, with 80% observed a single time. Sequenced input: peripheral blood. These TCRs come from a man aged 70-80 years who had recovered from COVID-19. Each CDR3 is given with its conserved first and last residue. A D gene is named only where the DNA matches it firmly. Rows may omit the clone size; those that give it use once, few, many or a size class.

d_call,v_call,j_call,clone_size,cdr3_nt,cdr3_aa
TRBD1,TRBV5-4,TRBJ2-1,.,TGTGCCAGCAGCCGACCCCCACAGGGGTTGGATGAGCAGTTCTTC,CASSRPPQGLDEQFF
TRBD2,TRBV10-3,TRBJ2-7,.,TGTGCCATCAGTGAGTCATTAGCGGGACAAATCTACGAGCAGTACTTC,CAISESLAGQIYEQYF
.,TRBV2,TRBJ2-3,.,TGTGCCGGAGACCGTAGCTCGGCAGATACGCAGTATTTT,CAGDRSSADTQYF
TRBD1,TRBV30,TRBJ2-7,.,TGTGCCTGGAGCGCCCCCGACAGGGACCACCACGAGCAGTACTTC,CAWSAPDRDHHEQYF
TRBD2,TRBV29-1,TRBJ2-3,.,TGCAGCGTCGATCCGGGACTAGCGGGAGGATGGGCCACAGATACGCAGTATTTT,CSVDPGLAGGWATDTQYF
TRBD1,TRBV7-2,TRBJ1-5,few,TGTGCCAGCAGCGAATACGTAGGGGGCGTCGGTCAGCCCCAGCATTTT,CASSEYVGGVGQPQHF
.,TRBV11-2,TRBJ2-7,.,TGTGCCAGCAGCTTAGTGGGGCACTCCTACGAGCAGTACTTC,CASSLVGHSYEQYF
.,TRBV28,TRBJ2-2,.,TGTGCCAGCAGGTCCGGCGGAGCGAACACCGGGGAGCTGTTTTTT,CASRSGGANTGELFF
.,TRBV18,TRBJ1-1,once,TGTGCCAGCTCCCCGACAGCGAACACTGAAGCTTTCTTT,CASSPTANTEAFF
.,TRBV9,TRBJ2-1,.,TGTGCCAGCAGCGGTGACAGGTACAATGAGCAGTTCTTC,CASSGDRYNEQFF
.,TRBV12-3/TRBV12-4,TRBJ1-1,.,TGTGCCAGCAGCTCAGGGGTCGGAACTGAAGCTTTCTTT,CASSSGVGTEAFF
.,TRBV6-1,TRBJ1-4,.,TGTGCCAGCAGTGAAGGACGGAGTCGTTACGAAAAACTGTTTTTT,CASSEGRSRYEKLFF
.,TRBV6-5,TRBJ1-1,once,TGTGCCAGCAGTTACAATGAGGGGAACACTGAAGCTTTCTTT,CASSYNEGNTEAFF
TRBD1,TRBV19,TRBJ2-1,.,TGTGCCAGTAGTATAGGCCTTCTACAGGGGGGAGGATACAATGAGCAGTTCTTC,CASSIGLLQGGGYNEQFF
.,TRBV19,TRBJ1-2,once,TGTGCCAGTAGTACGCCATTGGGGGGATATGGCTACACCTTC,CASSTPLGGYGYTF
TRBD1,TRBV11-2,TRBJ2-1,.,TGTGCCAGCACAGGGACAGGGGCTAGCTATGAGCAGTTCTTC,CASTGTGASYEQFF
TRBD1,TRBV27,TRBJ2-5,.,TGTGCCAGCAGCTTTGGACAGGCCGTGACCCAGTACTTC,CASSFGQAVTQYF
.,TRBV5-1,TRBJ1-1,.,TGCGCCAGCAGCTCCGTTTTTTCGAACACTGAAGCTTTCTTT,CASSSVFSNTEAFF
TRBD1,TRBV18,TRBJ1-3,.,TGTGCCAGCTCGACAGGGCAACCTAACTCTGGAAACACCATATATTTT,CASSTGQPNSGNTIYF
.,TRBV29-1,TRBJ2-1,few,TGCAGCGCGAATCTCCGGACAGACAATGAGCAGTTCTTC,CSANLRTDNEQFF
.,TRBV10-3,TRBJ2-7,.,TGTGCCATCAGTGAGTCGAGTGTCTCGGCGGGGTACGAGCAGTACTTC,CAISESSVSAGYEQYF
TRBD2,TRBV11-3,TRBJ2-1,.,TGTGCCAGTCAGGCGGGAGGGGTTTACAATGAGCAGTTCTTC,CASQAGGVYNEQFF
TRBD1,TRBV5-4,TRBJ1-1,few,TGTGCCAGCAGCCGAGGGACAGGGGTGAACACTGAAGCTTTCTTT,CASSRGTGVNTEAFF
TRBD2,TRBV7-2,TRBJ2-7,.,TGTGCCAGCAGCCCAAGAGCTAGCGGGGGGGCCTACGAGCAGTACTTC,CASSPRASGGAYEQYF
.,TRBV4-1,TRBJ1-2,few,TGCGCCAGCAGCCAGGACAGACATATGGGCTACACCTTC,CASSQDRHMGYTF
TRBD1,TRBV11-3,TRBJ1-1,.,TGTGCCAGCAGCTCACCCACAGGGGACGACACTGAAGCTTTCTTT,CASSSPTGDDTEAFF
TRBD1,TRBV7-2,TRBJ1-6,.,TGTGCCAGCAGCTCCAGCCTGGGACAGTCATACTATAATTCACCCCTCCACTTT,CASSSSLGQSYYNSPLHF
TRBD1,TRBV11-2,TRBJ2-1,once,TGTGCCAGCAGTACCGGACAGGGCTCTGGCAATGAGCAGTTCTTC,CASSTGQGSGNEQFF
TRBD2,TRBV19,TRBJ2-7,.,TGTGCCAGTAGTCCAGCGGGGGGTCACTCCTACGAGCAGTACTTC,CASSPAGGHSYEQYF
.,TRBV4-3,TRBJ2-7,.,TGCGCCAGCAGCCAGGAAAGCGGTTTCTCCTACGAGCAGTACTTC,CASSQESGFSYEQYF
TRBD1,TRBV11-3,TRBJ2-7,.,TGTGCCAGCAGCCCAAGACAGGGGGTGCGGGAGCAGTACTTC,CASSPRQGVREQYF
.,TRBV18,TRBJ1-4,.,TGTGCCAGCTCACCAGTCAGAGGGGAAAAACTGTTTTTT,CASSPVRGEKLFF
TRBD1,TRBV27,TRBJ2-7,.,TGTGCCAGCAGTGATACGGGACAGGGTCATAACGAGCAGTACTTC,CASSDTGQGHNEQYF
TRBD2,TRBV5-1,TRBJ2-7,.,TGCGCCAGCAGCTTAAGATCTAGCGGGAGAGGCTACGAGCAGTACTTC,CASSLRSSGRGYEQYF
.,TRBV27,TRBJ2-7,.,TGTGCCAGCAGGCGGAACTACGAGCAGTACTTC,CASRRNYEQYF
.,TRBV7-2,TRBJ2-5,.,TGTGCCAGCAGCTTAGACCCTCAGGGGTCAGAGACCCAGTACTTC,CASSLDPQGSETQYF
.,TRBV28,TRBJ1-5,few,TGTGCCAGCAGTTGGAGGAATCAGCCCCAGCATTTT,CASSWRNQPQHF
TRBD1,TRBV11-3,TRBJ2-1,.,TGTGCCAGCAGCCTAGGGGACAGTAACTACAATGAGCAGTTCTTC,CASSLGDSNYNEQFF
.,TRBV5-1,TRBJ2-3,.,TGCGCCAGCAGCCGCGGATTCAACACAGATACGCAGTATTTT,CASSRGFNTDTQYF
.,TRBV3-1/TRBV3-2,TRBJ1-2,.,TGTGCCAGCAGCCAAGGAACACAGGGATATGGCTACACCTTC,CASSQGTQGYGYTF
.,TRBV29-1,TRBJ1-5,.,TGCAGCGTTGGAGGGAGCAATCAGCCCCAGCATTTT,CSVGGSNQPQHF